The 9 T cell receptor beta chains below come from one sample, sequenced in a study of technical replicates of blood from a handful of donors. Profiling relied on immunoSEQ multiplex PCR, and the TCRdb table lists in-frame clones only, not all of them. The data hold approximately 85,000 clones, with approximately 95% observed a single time. The specimen was T cells isolated from PBMCs. All receptors come from a human donor in good health.

V gene TRBV6-5 combines with J gene TRBJ2-1; D not certain. CDR1 is MNHEY and CDR2 is SVGAGI in the germline V gene. The CDR3 loop spans 15 amino acids. Trimming took off 0 bases at V and 2 bases at J, with 8 bases between the two ends. The CDR3 sequence is CASSYSAPTYNEQFF. The CDR3, as DNA: TGTGCCAGCAGTTACTCCGCACCTACCTACAATGAGCAGTTCTTC.

The genes are TRBV2 and TRBJ1-2; tentative D call: TRBD1 (5 bases). The CDR3 is 13 amino acids. The germline gives CDR1 SNHLY, CDR2 FYNNEI. Trimming removed 5 bases from V and 7 bases from J, with 14 bases in between. The CDR3 DNA follows: TGTGCCAGCAGTAAATCCGGGGGGGGTGGCTACACCTTC. Amino acid sequence: CASSKSGGGGYTF.

This clone was counted once. The chain combines TRBV5-4 with TRBJ1-1, with 7 nucleotides matching TRBD1. J was trimmed by 4 bases and V by 0 bases; bases with no gene match: 15. Germline CDR1 reads SGHNT; CDR2 reads YYREEE (reference sequence). The CDR3 runs to 18 residues. The CDR3 sequence is CASSLEDWVSGGGTEAFF. DNA for the CDR3: TGTGCCAGCAGCTTGGAAGATTGGGTCTCAGGGGGAGGCACTGAAGCTTTCTTT.

The chain's CDR3 is CASSQGAGRSDGYTF. The CDR3 coding sequence is TGTGCCAGCAGCCAGGGAGCGGGACGGAGTGATGGCTACACCTTC. The V call is TRBV7-9, the J call TRBJ1-2; D perhaps matches TRBD1 (5 bases). The CDR3 contains 15 residues. V was pared by 5 bases and J by 6 bases, with 19 bases between. Per germline, CDR1 SEHNR and CDR2 FQNEAQ (reference sequence).

V gene TRBV27 combines with J gene TRBJ2-1; TRBD1 matches 9 bases. V gave up 7 bases and J gave up 5 bases; unmatched junction bases: 3. This CDR3 is built from 13 residues. The germline V gene encodes CDR1 MNHEY and CDR2 SMNVEV (reference sequence). The chain's CDR3 is CASKQGANNEQFF. The CDR3 DNA sequence: TGTGCCAGCAAACAGGGGGCCAACAATGAGCAGTTCTTC.

V is TRBV19 and J is TRBJ2-1; TRBD2 matches 12 bases. V trimming: 8 bases; J trimming: 15 bases; junction bases outside the gene matches: 11. The germline V gene has CDR1 LNHDA and CDR2 SQIVND (reference sequence). The CDR3 extends over 13 amino acids. Written as DNA, the CDR3 is TGTGCCAGTCGTGCAGGACTAGCGGGGCTTCGGTTCTTC. Translated: CASRAGLAGLRFF.

The chain has TRBV15 and TRBJ1-4; TRBD1 matches at 10 bases. CDR3 length: 16 residues. Germline CDR1 and CDR2: LNHNV and YYDKDF (reference sequence). J gave up 5 bases and V 3 bases, and 6 bases lay outside the gene matches. The CDR3 loop is CATSRLPDRGNEKLFF. The CDR3, as DNA: TGTGCCACCAGCAGGCTCCCGGACAGGGGGAATGAAAAACTGTTTTTT.

V usage is TRBV21-1 and J usage is TRBJ1-2. TRBV21-1 is termed a pseudogene. CDR3 length: 17 residues. For the CDR3, the DNA is TGTGCCACTCCGGGGGGGACTCCGATTCAAGCTAACTATGGCTACACCTTC. Residues: CATPGGTPIQANYGYTF.

V gene TRBV30 combines with J gene TRBJ2-1, with TRBD1 matching over 9 bases. This CDR3 contains 13 residues. Germline loops: CDR1 GTSNPN, CDR2 SVGIG (reference sequence). The V and J ends lost 5 bases and 4 bases, in that order; junction bases with no gene match: 3. The CDR3 loop reads CAWAGTGYNEQFF. In nucleotides, the CDR3 is TGTGCCTGGGCCGGGACAGGGTACAATGAGCAGTTCTTC.